This T cell receptor (beta chain) was sequenced in a study of beta chain features in type 1 diabetes. About the research overall: Patients were similar to healthy donors in age and gender (as well as in cell yields).

Isolated RNA was reverse transcribed in full, so expressed TCRB transcripts were sequenced. This table comes from immunoSEQ multiplex PCR, and its TCRdb copy is limited to in-frame clones, with some not included. The sample holds about 620,000 clones, around a sixth seen once. This clone has only a few counts. Every participating donor gave one draw, a heparinised blood sample averaging roughly 100 mL. It was via CD45RO/CCR7/CD25/CD127/CD95/CD27 that CD4+ naive, central memory, regulatory and stem cell-like memory cells were sorted. Populations isolated by sorting all had purity greater than 98%. This CDR3 has 13 residues. Germline lookup yields CDR1 SSHAT and CDR2 FNYEAQ (reference sequence).

The genes are TRBV7-7 and TRBJ2-5; D perhaps matches TRBD2 (6 bases). This TCR came from a man aged 18 to 35 in good health. Material for sequencing was naive CD4+ T cells from blood. CDR3 sequence reads: CASGPRNQETQYF. CDR3 sequence (DNA): TGTGCTAGCGGCCCGCGGAACCAAGAGACCCAGTACTTC.